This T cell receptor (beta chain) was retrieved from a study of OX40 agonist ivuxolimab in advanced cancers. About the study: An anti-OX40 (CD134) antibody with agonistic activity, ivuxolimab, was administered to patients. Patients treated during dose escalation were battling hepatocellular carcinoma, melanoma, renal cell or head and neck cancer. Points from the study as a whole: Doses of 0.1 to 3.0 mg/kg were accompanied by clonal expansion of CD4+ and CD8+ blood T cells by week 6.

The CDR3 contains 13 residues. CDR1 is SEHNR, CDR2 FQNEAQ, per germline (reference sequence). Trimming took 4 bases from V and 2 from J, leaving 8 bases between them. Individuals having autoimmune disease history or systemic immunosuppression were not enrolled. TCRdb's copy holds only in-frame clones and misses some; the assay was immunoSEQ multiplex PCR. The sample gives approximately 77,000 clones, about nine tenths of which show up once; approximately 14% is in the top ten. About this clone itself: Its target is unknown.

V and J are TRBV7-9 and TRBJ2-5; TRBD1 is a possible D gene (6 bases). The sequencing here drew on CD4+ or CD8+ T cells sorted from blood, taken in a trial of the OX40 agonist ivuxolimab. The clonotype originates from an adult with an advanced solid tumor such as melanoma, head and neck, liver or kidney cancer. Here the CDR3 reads CASSSDSQETQYF. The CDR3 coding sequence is TGTGCCAGCAGCTCGGACAGTCAAGAGACCCAGTACTTC.